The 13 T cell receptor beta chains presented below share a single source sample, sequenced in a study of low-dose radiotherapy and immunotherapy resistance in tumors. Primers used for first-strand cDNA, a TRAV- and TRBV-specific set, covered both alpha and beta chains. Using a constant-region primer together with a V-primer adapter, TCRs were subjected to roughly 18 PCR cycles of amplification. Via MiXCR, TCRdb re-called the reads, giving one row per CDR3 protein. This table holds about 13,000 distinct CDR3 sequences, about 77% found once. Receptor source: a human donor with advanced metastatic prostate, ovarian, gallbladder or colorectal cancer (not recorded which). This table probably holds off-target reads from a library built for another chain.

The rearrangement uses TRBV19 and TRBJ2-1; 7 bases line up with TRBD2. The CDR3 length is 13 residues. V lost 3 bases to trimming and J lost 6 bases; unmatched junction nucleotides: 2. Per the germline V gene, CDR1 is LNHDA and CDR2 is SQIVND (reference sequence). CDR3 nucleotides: TGTGCCAGTAGTATTGGGACTATCAATGAGCAGTTCTTC. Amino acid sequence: CASSIGTINEQFF.

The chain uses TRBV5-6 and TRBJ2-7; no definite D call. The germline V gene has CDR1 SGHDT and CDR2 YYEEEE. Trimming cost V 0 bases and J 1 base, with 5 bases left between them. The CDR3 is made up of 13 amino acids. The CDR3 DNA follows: TGTGCCAGCAGCTTGGAGGGATCCTACGAGCAGTACTTC. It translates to CASSLEGSYEQYF. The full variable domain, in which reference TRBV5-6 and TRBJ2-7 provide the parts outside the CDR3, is DAGVTQSPTHLIKTRGQQVTLRCSPKSGHDTVSWYQQALGQGPQFIFQYYEEEERQRGNFPDRFSGHQFPNYSSELNVNALLLGDSALYLCASSLEGSYEQYFGPGTRLTVT.

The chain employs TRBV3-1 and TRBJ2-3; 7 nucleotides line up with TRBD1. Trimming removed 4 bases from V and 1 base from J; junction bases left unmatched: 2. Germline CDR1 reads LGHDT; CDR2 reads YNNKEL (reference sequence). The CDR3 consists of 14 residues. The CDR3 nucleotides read TGTGCCAGCAGCCCCACAGGGGGCACAGATACGCAGTATTTT. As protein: CASSPTGGTDTQYF.

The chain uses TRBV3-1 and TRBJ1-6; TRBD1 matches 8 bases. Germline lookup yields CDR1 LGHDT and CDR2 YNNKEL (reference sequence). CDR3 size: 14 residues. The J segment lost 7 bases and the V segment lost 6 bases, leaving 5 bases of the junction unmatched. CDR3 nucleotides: TGTGCCAGCAGTCGTGGACAGGGCAATTCACCCCTCCACTTT. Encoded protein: CASSRGQGNSPLHF.

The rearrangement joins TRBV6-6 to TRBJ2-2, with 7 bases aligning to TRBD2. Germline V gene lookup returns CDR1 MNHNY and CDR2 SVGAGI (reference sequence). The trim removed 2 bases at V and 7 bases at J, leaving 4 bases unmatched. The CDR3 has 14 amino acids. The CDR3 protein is CASSYDGGGGELFF. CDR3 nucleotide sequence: TGTGCCAGCAGTTACGATGGGGGGGGCGGGGAGCTGTTTTTT.

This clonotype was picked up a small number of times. In DNA, the CDR3 is TGTGCCAGCAGTGAAGGGGACAGTGGGCCAGATACGCAGTATTTT. Translated, it gives CASSEGDSGPDTQYF. The chain couples TRBV6-1 to TRBJ2-3; 7 nucleotides agree with TRBD1. The CDR3 contains 15 residues. Looked up from germline, CDR1 is MNHNS and CDR2 is SASEGT. V lost 1 base to trimming and J lost 4 bases; unmatched junction nucleotides: 5.

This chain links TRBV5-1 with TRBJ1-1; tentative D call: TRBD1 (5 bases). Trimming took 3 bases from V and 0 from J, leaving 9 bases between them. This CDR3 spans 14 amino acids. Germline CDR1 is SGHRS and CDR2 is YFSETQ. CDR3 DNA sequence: TGCGCCAGCAGCTCCCGACAGATGAACACTGAAGCTTTCTTT. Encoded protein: CASSSRQMNTEAFF.

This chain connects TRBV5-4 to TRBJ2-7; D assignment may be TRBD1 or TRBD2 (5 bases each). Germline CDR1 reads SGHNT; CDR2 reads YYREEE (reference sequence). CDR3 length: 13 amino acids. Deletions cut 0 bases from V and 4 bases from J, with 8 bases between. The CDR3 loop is CASSLARGYEQYF. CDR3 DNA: TGTGCCAGCAGCTTGGCGAGGGGTTACGAGCAGTACTTC.

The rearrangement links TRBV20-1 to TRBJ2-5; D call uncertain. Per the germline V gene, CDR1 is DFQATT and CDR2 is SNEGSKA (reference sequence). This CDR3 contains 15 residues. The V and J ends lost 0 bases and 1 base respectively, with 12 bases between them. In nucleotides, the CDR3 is TGCAGTGCTAGAGATCGCACGGGTTCCCAAGAGACCCAGTACTTC. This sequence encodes CSARDRTGSQETQYF.

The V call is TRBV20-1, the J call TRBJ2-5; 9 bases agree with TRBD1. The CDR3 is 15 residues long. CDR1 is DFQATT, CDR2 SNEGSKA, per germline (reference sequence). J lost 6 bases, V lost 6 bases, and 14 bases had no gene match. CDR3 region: CSASLPGQGRQTQYF. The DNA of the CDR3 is TGCAGTGCCAGCCTCCCGGGACAGGGAAGACAGACCCAGTACTTC.

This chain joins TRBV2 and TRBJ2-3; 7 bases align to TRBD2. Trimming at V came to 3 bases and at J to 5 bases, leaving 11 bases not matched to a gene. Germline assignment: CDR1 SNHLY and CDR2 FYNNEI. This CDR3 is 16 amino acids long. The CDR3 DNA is TGTGCCAGCAGTGATATTCGGGAGGTCGGTCGAGATACGCAGTATTTT. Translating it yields CASSDIREVGRDTQYF.

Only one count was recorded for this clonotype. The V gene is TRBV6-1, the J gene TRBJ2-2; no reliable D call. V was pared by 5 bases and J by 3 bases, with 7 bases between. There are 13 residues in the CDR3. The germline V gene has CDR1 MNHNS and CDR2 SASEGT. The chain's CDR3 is CASSYGHTGELFF. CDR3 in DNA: TGTGCCAGCAGTTACGGGCACACCGGGGAGCTGTTTTTT.

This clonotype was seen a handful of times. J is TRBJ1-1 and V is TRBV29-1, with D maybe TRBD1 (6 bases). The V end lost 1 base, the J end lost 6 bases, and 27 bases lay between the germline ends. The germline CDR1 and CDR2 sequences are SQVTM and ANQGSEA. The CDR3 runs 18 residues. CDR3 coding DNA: TGCAGCGTTGAAGTAGTGTCCCTTACCAGGACAGTCTTCGCTGAAGCTTTCTTT. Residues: CSVEVVSLTRTVFAEAFF.